These T cell receptor beta chains were read from a single sample in a study of control samples from healthy donors and cancer patients. The table came from immunoSEQ multiplex PCR; TCRdb's copy has only in-frame clones and leaves some out. The table records 130,000 to 150,000 clones, 75% to 95% of them present only once. Sequenced input: blood. Receptors originate from a man between 25 and 39 years old in good health. Each CDR3 is given with its conserved first and last residue. D genes are given only for firm matches. The listing skips clone size in some rows; elsewhere it reads once, few, many or a size class.

CASSLGLGGNEKLFF | TGTGCCAGCAGCTTAGGCCTGGGGGGGAATGAAAAACTGTTTTTT | TRBJ1-4 | TRBV7-6 | . | .
CASSPSRADTQYF | TGTGCCAGCTCCCCGTCCCGTGCGGATACGCAGTATTTT | TRBJ2-3 | TRBV18 | . | .
CASSQSAGGLGEQYF | TGTGCCAGCTCACAATCTGCGGGGGGGCTTGGTGAGCAGTACTTC | TRBJ2-7 | TRBV18 | TRBD2 | once
CASSSQGFGLYNSPLHF | TGTGCCAGCAGCTCTCAGGGCTTTGGACTTTATAATTCACCCCTCCACTTT | TRBJ1-6 | TRBV7-2 | . | .
CASRSGLEGSPLHF | TGTGCCAGCAGGTCCGGACTCGAAGGGTCACCCCTCCACTTT | TRBJ1-6 | TRBV3-1/TRBV3-2 | . | .
CASSLAGGNEQFF | TGTGCCAGCAGCTTAGCCGGGGGTAATGAGCAGTTCTTC | TRBJ2-1 | TRBV7-2 | . | .
CASSLRAGENNSPLHF | TGTGCCAGCAGCTTGAGGGCAGGGGAGAATAATTCACCCCTCCACTTT | TRBJ1-6 | TRBV7-6 | . | .
CASSPLGTGANVLTF | TGTGCCAGCTCACCACTGGGGACTGGGGCCAACGTCCTGACTTTC | TRBJ2-6 | TRBV18 | . | .
CASSLQGAANTEAFF | TGTGCCAGCAGCTTACAGGGGGCGGCGAACACTGAAGCTTTCTTT | TRBJ1-1 | TRBV7-3 | TRBD1 | .
CASSHDGEACGNQPQHF | TGTGCCAGCAGCCATGACGGAGAAGCGTGCGGCAATCAGCCCCAGCATTTT | TRBJ1-5 | TRBV16 | . | .
CATATSGGVRTGELFF | TGCGCCACCGCGACTAGCGGGGGGGTGCGCACCGGGGAGCTGTTTTTT | TRBJ2-2 | TRBV5-1 | TRBD2 | .
CASSFGPIGEQYF | TGTGCCAGCAGCTTTGGCCCGATCGGGGAGCAGTACTTC | TRBJ2-7 | TRBV5-6 | . | .
CAWTSGVGPYNEQFF | TGTGCCTGGACTTCAGGGGTTGGGCCCTACAATGAGCAGTTCTTC | TRBJ2-1 | TRBV30 | . | .
CASSLGGNYGYTF | TGTGCCAGCAGCTTAGGGGGCAACTATGGCTACACCTTC | TRBJ1-2 | TRBV11-2 | . | .
CASSLAAGGYTDTQYF | TGCGCCAGCAGCTTGGCTGCAGGGGGGTACACAGATACGCAGTATTTT | TRBJ2-3 | TRBV5-1 | . | .
CASSATSGGRGDTQYF | TGTGCCAGCAGCGCGACTAGCGGGGGCCGTGGAGATACGCAGTATTTT | TRBJ2-3 | TRBV9 | TRBD2 | .
CASSPDGQGRDEQYF | TGTGCCAGCAGCCCGGATGGGCAGGGGCGCGACGAGCAGTACTTC | TRBJ2-7 | TRBV27 | . | few
CASSQTNSPLHF | TGTGCCAGCAGCCAAACTAATTCACCCCTCCACTTT | TRBJ1-6 | TRBV3-1/TRBV3-2 | . | .
CASSQFGGEAGELFF | TGCGCCAGCAGCCAGTTCGGGGGCGAGGCCGGGGAGCTGTTTTTT | TRBJ2-2 | TRBV4-1 | . | .
CASSPTLAGWGAGTQYF | TGCGCCAGCAGCCCTACTCTAGCTGGGTGGGGAGCGGGTACGCAGTATTTT | TRBJ2-3 | TRBV5-1 | . | .
CSVEEGRDGFF | TGCAGCGTTGAAGAAGGCAGGGATGGGTTCTTC | TRBJ2-1 | TRBV29-1 | . | .
CASSLTELSGGTQYF | TGTGCCAGCAGCTTGACAGAGCTGAGCGGGGGTACGCAGTATTTT | TRBJ2-3 | TRBV7-3 | TRBD2 | .
CASSRGGLVGYTF | TGTGCCAGCAGCCGAGGGGGCCTAGTAGGCTACACCTTC | TRBJ1-2 | TRBV3-1/TRBV3-2 | TRBD1 | .
CASSSPGELFF | TGTGCCAGCAGCTCACCCGGGGAGCTGTTTTTT | TRBJ2-2 | TRBV7-2 | . | .
CASSAFGGEKLFF | TGTGCCAGCAGCGCCTTCGGGGGAGAAAAACTGTTTTTT | TRBJ1-4 | TRBV7-2 | . | once
CASSRTRTGAFPVETQYF | TGTGCCAGCAGCCGAACCAGGACAGGGGCCTTCCCAGTCGAGACCCAGTACTTC | TRBJ2-5 | TRBV2 | TRBD1 | .
CASSVAGTDYGYTF | TGTGCCAGCAGCGTAGCTGGGACAGACTATGGCTACACCTTC | TRBJ1-2 | TRBV9 | TRBD1 | few
CASSTQYNSPLHF | TGTGCCAGTAGTACCCAGTATAATTCACCCCTCCACTTT | TRBJ1-6 | TRBV19 | . | .
CASSSGQGTYEQYF | TGTGCCAGCAGTTCGGGACAGGGAACCTACGAGCAGTACTTC | TRBJ2-7 | TRBV6-6 | TRBD1 | .
CASRSAGESYEQYF | TGTGCCAGCAGATCGGCGGGCGAAAGCTACGAGCAGTACTTC | TRBJ2-7 | TRBV5-8 | . | .
CASSLGQGYEQYF | TGTGCCAGTAGTTTGGGACAGGGCTACGAGCAGTACTTC | TRBJ2-7 | TRBV19 | TRBD1 | .
CASSDRRGDQPQHF | TGTGCCAGCAGTGATCGCAGGGGCGATCAGCCCCAGCATTTT | TRBJ1-5 | TRBV6-1 | . | few
CASSQGTNTGELFF | TGTGCCAGCAGCCAGGGAACCAACACCGGGGAGCTGTTTTTT | TRBJ2-2 | TRBV3-1/TRBV3-2 | . | .
CASSQVDLGFTDTQYF | TGCGCCAGCAGCCAAGTGGACCTTGGGTTCACAGATACGCAGTATTTT | TRBJ2-3 | TRBV4-1 | . | .
CASSFEKGSTDTQYF | TGTGCCAGCAGCTTCGAAAAGGGGAGCACAGATACGCAGTATTTT | TRBJ2-3 | TRBV5-8 | . | .
CASSLPHRGSSANEKLFF | TGTGCCAGCAGCTTACCCCACAGGGGGTCCTCAGCTAATGAAAAACTGTTTTTT | TRBJ1-4 | TRBV7-9 | TRBD1 | once
CASSFEDRVNNEQFF | TGTGCCAGCAGTTTTGAGGACAGGGTCAACAATGAGCAGTTCTTC | TRBJ2-1 | TRBV28 | TRBD1 | once
CASRGQGSEQYF | TGTGCCAGCAGAGGACAGGGAAGCGAGCAGTACTTC | TRBJ2-7 | TRBV2 | TRBD1 | .
CASSLFKGSAYGYTF | TGTGCCAGCAGCTTGTTTAAGGGATCGGCCTATGGCTACACCTTC | TRBJ1-2 | TRBV5-6 | . | .
CASSWVFSEHYSNQPQHF | TGTGCCAGCAGCTGGGTTTTTTCTGAGCACTATAGCAATCAGCCCCAGCATTTT | TRBJ1-5 | TRBV7-3 | . | .
CASSPGGGRDLYNEQFF | TGTGCCAGCAGCCCCGGGGGGGGCAGGGATCTCTACAATGAGCAGTTCTTC | TRBJ2-1 | TRBV5-4 | TRBD2 | .
CASSLRGTDTQYF | TGTGCCAGCAGTTTACGTGGGACAGATACGCAGTATTTT | TRBJ2-3 | TRBV27 | . | few
CASRRDSFTGELFF | TGCGCCAGCAGGCGGGACAGTTTCACCGGGGAGCTGTTTTTT | TRBJ2-2 | TRBV10-1 | . | .
CASSYSATEAFF | TGTGCCAGCAGTTATTCTGCCACTGAAGCTTTCTTT | TRBJ1-1 | TRBV6-6 | . | .
CASSSRDNEQFF | TGTGCCAGCAGCTCCCGGGACAATGAGCAGTTCTTC | TRBJ2-1 | TRBV7-9 | . | .
CATSRGGRRSSEAFF | TGTGCCACCAGCAGAGGGGGCCGAAGGAGTAGCGAAGCTTTCTTT | TRBJ1-1 | TRBV15 | . | .
CATSEDSYNSPLHF | TGTGCCACCAGTGAAGACAGTTATAATTCACCCCTCCACTTT | TRBJ1-6 | TRBV24-1 | . | .
CASSNRGNSYNEQFF | TGTGCCAGCAGCAACCGGGGGAACTCCTACAATGAGCAGTTCTTC | TRBJ2-1 | TRBV6-5 | . | .
CASSLSTGGSEKLFF | TGTGCCAGCAGCTTATCGACAGGAGGTAGTGAAAAACTGTTTTTT | TRBJ1-4 | TRBV11-2 | . | .
CASSGEGYGNTIYF | TGTGCCAGCAGCGGGGAGGGGTATGGAAACACCATATATTTT | TRBJ1-3 | TRBV9 | . | .
CASSTLGTAINYEQYF | TGTGCCAGTAGCACTCTCGGGACAGCGATTAACTACGAGCAGTACTTC | TRBJ2-7 | TRBV19 | TRBD1 | .
CASSEARAELQPQHF | TGTGCCAGCAGTGAAGCGCGGGCAGAACTACAGCCCCAGCATTTT | TRBJ1-5 | TRBV2 | . | .